This TCR beta chain originates from a study of cytotoxic CD8 clonotypes in ibrutinib-treated CLL (dated by TCRdb to the early 2020s). As for the study more broadly: The cohort included roughly 15 treatment-naive and about a dozen relapsed/refractory patients; about 18 were IGHV unmutated. Partial responses were observed in about 24 patients and complete responses in 2; after a median follow-up of about 69 months, remission was maintained in roughly 14 patients and progression was observed in roughly twelve. Response samples were obtained after a median of approximately twelve months of treatment, with a range of about 6 to 36 months. An average of roughly 250,000 productive templates and 94,082 productive rearrangements was obtained per sample. Longitudinal samples were available for about 30% of the roughly 90 trial participants. Cryopreserved peripheral blood mononuclear cells were obtained before treatment, at response, and at either sustained remission or disease progression. Every sample from remission and from progressive disease was obtained while the patients were still on ibrutinib. Study-wide conclusions, independent of this receptor: An increase in clonality was observed at ibrutinib response, with clonality remaining stable during sustained remission and falling back toward baseline at progression. Baseline clonality exceeded that of age-matched healthy donors and correlated strongly with circulating CD8+ T-cell counts. Sustained-remission and progressing patients did not have matched sampling times, and lymph node repertoires were not examined. Public clonotypes were rare and either shrank or stayed stable during treatment, and the rise in clonality at ibrutinib response reflected expansion of private clonotypes.

Looking up the germline V gene (reference sequence) yields CDR1 LNHNV and CDR2 YYDKDF. Trimming takes 1 base from V and 6 bases from J, and the germline ends sit 18 bases apart. Measured from the cysteine to the phenylalanine, the CDR3 is 17 residues long. Kept here is only the CDR3 DNA, which spans 51 bases and is read in frame from base 1. The goal of deep resolution MiSeq sequencing was a depth between 1 in 1 million and 1 in 200,000 T cells, and coverage averaged 10x per clonotype. The immunoSEQ hsTCRB Kit was used to generate the TCR beta libraries. Turning to the authors' computational methods: ImmunoSEQ Data Assistant and ImmunoSEQ Analyzer were used for data analysis, and V, D and J genes were assigned according to IMGT definitions. Clonality, with values ranging from 0 to 1, was calculated as one minus the normalized Shannon entropy of productive rearrangement frequencies. Only overrepresented clonotypes making up at least 0.05% of each patient's repertoire were included in the public clonotype analysis. About a dozen repertoires from age-matched healthy donors, obtained from immuneACCESS, served as clonality controls. TCRdb took this table from immuneACCESS and kept in-frame rearrangements with V and J called. Such tables lack part of the clones; where checked against another copy, unresolved V genes explain under half of the gap, and the rest is unexplained. That table furnishes V, J and clone size, whereas the DNA furnished D and trimming. The sample contains some 140,000 clones, more than 85% of them found a single time. The ten largest clonotypes hold less than 14% of the sample.

This clone was recorded once. Its antigen is currently not known. Per-nucleotide qualities are absent, and no much larger clonotype sits a single base away. Reading the label with the study, this specimen's time point is: approximately eleven months on ibrutinib. For TCR beta library preparation, roughly 2.1 micrograms of genomic DNA were isolated from cryopreserved PBMCs. Longitudinal blood samples from CLL patients receiving ibrutinib monotherapy were subjected to high-throughput TCR beta sequencing. The patients were enrolled in a single-center, open-label phase 2 trial of ibrutinib monotherapy. The TCR was taken from a human donor with chronic lymphocytic leukemia. Material: PBMCs, obtained after 12 months of ibrutinib treatment. The chain was built from TRBV15 and TRBJ2-2, with a weak D call of TRBD2 (7 bases match). The CDR3: CATSRVRGADSAGELFF. The nucleotide sequence reads as follows: TGTGCCACCAGCAGAGTTCGGGGGGCGGATTCAGCCGGGGAGCTGTTTTTT.